This entry is about one TCR beta chain. CDR3 length: 15 residues. Germline V CDR1 and CDR2: MNHEY, SVGAGI. V shed 2 bases and J 2 bases; nucleotides not matched to a gene: 3. Here immunoSEQ multiplex PCR was the method, and the copy in TCRdb shows in-frame clones only, minus some. This repertoire shows over 130,000 clones, 84% found once; its top ten account for 2.2%. This sample stems from a study of blood T cell repertoires in COVID-19. The chain carries TRBV6-5 and TRBJ1-5, with 7 bases that match TRBD1. Sequenced material: peripheral blood. This clonotype was obtained from a man between 65 and 85 years old with acute or convalescent COVID-19. CDR3 amino acids: CASSYTGDGNQPQHF. The CDR3 region has the DNA TGTGCCAGCAGTTACACAGGGGACGGCAATCAGCCCCAGCATTTT.